What follows are 22 T cell receptor beta chains derived from one specimen sequenced in a study of T cell changes during pregnancy in multiple sclerosis. Generated by immunoSEQ multiplex PCR, the TCRdb table keeps only in-frame clones and is missing some. The sample has about 38,000 clones, roughly 90% seen once. The sample here was CD4+ T cells from peripheral blood mononuclear cells, taken in the second trimester of pregnancy. The receptor set was obtained from a female donor with multiple sclerosis, enrolled in a pregnancy study.

V usage is TRBV4-3 and J usage is TRBJ2-2, with 12 bases aligning to TRBD2. The CDR3 runs 16 residues. Germline V gene data show CDR1 as LGHNA and CDR2 as YSLEER. The V segment lost 3 bases and the J segment 4 bases; nucleotides outside the gene matches: 3. The CDR3, as DNA: TGCGCCAGCAGCCAGATACTAGCGGGAGGCACCGGGGAGCTGTTTTTT. As protein: CASSQILAGGTGELFF.

This sequence joins TRBV9 and TRBJ2-5, with D maybe TRBD2 (6 bases). The CDR3 is 17 residues long. Germline V gene sequence: CDR1 SGDLS, CDR2 YYNGEE. Deletions cut 4 bases from V and 4 bases from J, with 23 bases between. The CDR3 DNA sequence: TGTGCCAGCAGCCCCAGAGTCGGCGGGATCGGTCGAGAGACCCAGTACTTC. Translation gives CASSPRVGGIGRETQYF. The full variable domain, completed using reference TRBV9 and TRBJ2-5, is DSGVTQTPKHLITATGQRVTLRCSPRSGDLSVYWYQQSLDQGLQFLIQYYNGEERAKGNILERFSAQQFPDLHSELNLSSLELGDSALYFCASSPRVGGIGRETQYFGPGTRLLVL.

This clone was observed once. This chain links TRBV7-2 with TRBJ2-1; 13 nucleotides match TRBD2. In germline, CDR1 is SGHTA, CDR2 FQGNSA. This CDR3 spans 17 amino acids. Germline trimming cut 5 bases from V and 4 bases from J; bases unmatched to any gene: 8. The CDR3 here is CASSPILAGGRYNEQFF. In DNA, the CDR3 is TGTGCCAGCAGCCCGATACTAGCGGGAGGGAGGTACAATGAGCAGTTCTTC.

This chain connects TRBV4-3 to TRBJ2-3; 8 bases match TRBD1. The CDR3 sequence is 15 residues long. Germline V gene sequence: CDR1 LGHNA, CDR2 YSLEER. The V and J ends lost 6 bases and 3 bases, in that order; junction bases with no gene match: 8. Here the CDR3 DNA reads TGCGCCAGCAGTGGCGGACAGGGCGAGACAGATACGCAGTATTTT. It encodes CASSGGQGETDTQYF.

This clone is a singleton in its sample. The V gene is TRBV9, the J gene TRBJ2-1; 15 nucleotides match TRBD2. V lost 6 bases and J lost 10; bases outside the gene matches: 8. CDR3 length: 15 residues. Germline V gene sequence: CDR1 SGDLS, CDR2 YYNGEE. The CDR3 here is CASTAGTSGRREQFF. The CDR3 DNA sequence: TGTGCCAGCACCGCCGGGACTAGCGGGAGGAGAGAGCAGTTCTTC.

This clone was found a few times. The chain links TRBV4-2 to TRBJ1-4; 7 bases map to TRBD1. The CDR3 loop spans 15 amino acids. The germline CDR1 and CDR2 sequences are LGHNA and YNFKEQ. V dropped 1 base and J dropped 5; count of bases not matched to a gene: 4. The CDR3 DNA is TGTGCCAGCAGCCAAGGCCGACAGGGAAATGAAAAACTGTTTTTT. As protein: CASSQGRQGNEKLFF.

The chain couples TRBV2 to TRBJ2-7; TRBD1 might be the D (5 bases). The CDR3 length is 13 residues. V lost 5 bases and J 3 bases, leaving 11 bases between the germline ends. Germline lookup yields CDR1 SNHLY and CDR2 FYNNEI. The CDR3 is CASSQRQGYEQYF. The CDR3 bases are TGTGCCAGCAGTCAGCGCCAGGGCTACGAGCAGTACTTC.

The genes are TRBV5-1 and TRBJ2-1, with TRBD2 matching over 8 bases. The CDR3 is made up of 15 amino acids. V lost 0 bases and J lost 5; bases outside the gene matches: 4. Germline V gene data show CDR1 as SGHRS and CDR2 as YFSETQ. CDR3 nucleotide sequence: TGCGCCAGCAGCTTGGAACTAGCGGACGACAATGAGCAGTTCTTC. Its protein product is CASSLELADDNEQFF. The full variable domain, in which reference TRBV5-1 and TRBJ2-1 provide the parts outside the CDR3, is KAGVTQTPRYLIKTRGQQVTLSCSPISGHRSVSWYQQTPGQGLQFLFEYFSETQRNKGNFPGRFSGRQFSNSRSEMNVSTLELGDSALYLCASSLELADDNEQFFGPGTRLTVL.

The chain joins TRBV6-1 to TRBJ1-5; TRBD1 matches at 8 bases. Germline-derived CDR1 and CDR2 are MNHNS and SASEGT. The junction had 7 bases not matched to a gene; V was cut back by 4 bases and J by 5 bases. The CDR3 extends over 15 amino acids. The chain's CDR3 is CASSVGTGGDQPQHF. For the CDR3, the DNA is TGTGCCAGCAGTGTGGGGACAGGAGGAGATCAGCCCCAGCATTTT.

The rearrangement links TRBV7-2 to TRBJ1-5, with D tentatively TRBD1 (5 bases). This CDR3 contains 12 residues. Trimming shortened V by 5 bases and J by 4 bases, and 6 bases separated the two germline ends. Germline V gene lookup returns CDR1 SGHTA and CDR2 FQGNSA. In DNA form, the CDR3 reads TGTGCCAGCAGCGGGGGGAATCAGCCCCAGCATTTT. Translating it yields CASSGGNQPQHF.

This chain joins TRBV5-1 and TRBJ2-7, with TRBD2 matching over 10 bases. The germline gives CDR1 SGHRS, CDR2 YFSETQ. The ends lost 4 bases at V and 2 bases at J; junction bases unmatched: 6. The CDR3 is 15 residues long. The CDR3 region is CASSLSGGGTYEQYF. CDR3 nucleotide sequence: TGCGCCAGCAGCCTCAGCGGGGGGGGCACCTACGAGCAGTACTTC.

The chain uses TRBV5-4 and TRBJ2-7, with 12 bases aligning to TRBD2. The germline CDR1 and CDR2 sequences are SGHNT and YYREEE (reference sequence). The CDR3 loop spans 15 amino acids. Losses at the gene ends were 4 bases for V and 2 bases for J; bases not matched to a gene: 4. The CDR3 DNA follows: TGTGCCAGCAGCCCTTGGACTAGCGGGACCTACGAGCAGTACTTC. Translated: CASSPWTSGTYEQYF.

The chain uses TRBV6-5 and TRBJ2-1; D might be TRBD2 (6 bases). The CDR3 extends over 13 amino acids. V shed 7 bases and J shed 5 bases, with 12 bases lying between them. Germline lookup yields CDR1 MNHEY and CDR2 SVGAGI. This CDR3 is CASIRPGDNEQFF. CDR3 coding DNA: TGTGCCAGCATACGACCGGGGGACAATGAGCAGTTCTTC.

V is TRBV5-1 and J is TRBJ1-3; 8 positions agree with TRBD1. The length of the CDR3 is 15 residues. Per germline, CDR1 SGHRS and CDR2 YFSETQ. The V and J ends lost 0 bases and 3 bases, in that order; junction bases with no gene match: 2. The CDR3 DNA sequence: TGCGCCAGCAGCTTGGGGGACAGGAGTGGAAACACCATATATTTT. Its protein product is CASSLGDRSGNTIYF.

This rearrangement joins TRBV21-1 to TRBJ2-3; the D call of TRBD2 is as the table states it, not checked on the DNA. TRBV21-1 is listed as a pseudogene. The CDR3 is 17 residues long. The CDR3 protein is CASSKVETSRSTDTQYF. The CDR3 DNA follows: TGTGCCAGCAGCAAAGTAGAGACTAGCAGAAGCACAGATACGCAGTATTTT.

This chain joins TRBV5-6 and TRBJ2-7, with 13 bases that match TRBD2. Germline CDR1 is SGHDT and CDR2 is YYEEEE. This CDR3 is 15 amino acids long. The J segment lost 4 bases and the V segment lost 4 bases, leaving 5 bases of the junction unmatched. The CDR3 bases are TGTGCCAGCAGCCGCCCGGGACTAGCGGGGTACGAGCAGTACTTC. It is translated as CASSRPGLAGYEQYF.

The CDR3 nucleotides are TGTGCCAGCAGTGACAGTCTCTCTTATGGCTACACCTTC. Protein product: CASSDSLSYGYTF. This sequence joins TRBV27 and TRBJ1-2, with D possibly TRBD1 on 5 matching bases. V was shortened by 5 bases and J by 5 bases, with 12 bases between the two germline ends. The CDR3 runs to 13 residues. Germline assignment: CDR1 MNHEY and CDR2 SMNVEV (reference sequence).

This sequence joins TRBV5-1 and TRBJ2-3; no clear D gene. CDR3 size: 15 residues. Germline V gives CDR1 SGHRS, CDR2 YFSETQ. Trimming cost V 0 bases and J 0 bases, with 8 bases left between them. CDR3 sequence reads: CASSLASSSTDTQYF. The CDR3 region has the DNA TGCGCCAGCAGCTTGGCCTCGTCTAGCACAGATACGCAGTATTTT.

By share, this clone ranks as medium-sized. The chain couples TRBV18 to TRBJ1-2, with 7 bases lining up with TRBD1. This CDR3 spans 14 amino acids. In germline, CDR1 is KGHSH, CDR2 LQKENI. Trimming took 4 bases from V and 0 from J; bases not matched to a gene: 2. The CDR3 coding sequence is TGTGCCAGCTCACAGGGGGCCTCTAACTATGGCTACACCTTC. Its protein is CASSQGASNYGYTF. The entire variable domain, with the rest obtained from reference TRBV18 and TRBJ1-2, is as follows: NAGVMQNPRHLVRRRGQEARLRCSPMKGHSHVYWYRQLPEEGLKFMVYLQKENIIDESGMPKERFSAEFPKEGPSILRIQQVVRGDSAAYFCASSQGASNYGYTFGSGTRLTVV.

The CDR3 DNA reads as TGTGCCAGCAGCCAAAGTACAGGGGGCACTGAAGCTTTCTTT. Its protein is CASSQSTGGTEAFF. The V gene is TRBV7-6, the J gene TRBJ1-1; the match to TRBD1 covers 8 bases. The CDR3 spans 14 residues. In germline, CDR1 is SGHVS, CDR2 FNYEAQ. V lost 5 bases to trimming and J lost 4 bases; unmatched junction nucleotides: 6.

The chain is built from TRBV5-8 and TRBJ2-7, with 9 bases matching TRBD1. The CDR3 sequence is 13 residues long. The V gene end was trimmed by 2 bases and the J gene end by 6 bases; junction bases not matched to a gene: 3. CDR1 SGHTS and CDR2 YDEGEE come from the germline V gene. In DNA, the CDR3 is TGTGCCAGCAGCTTTGGACAGGGGCGCGAGCAGTACTTC. Its translation: CASSFGQGREQYF.

This chain links TRBV4-3 with TRBJ1-2; no reliable D call. V was trimmed by 0 bases and J by 5 bases, leaving 16 bases between them. From germline, CDR1 is LGHNA and CDR2 YSLEER. The CDR3 runs to 16 residues. This CDR3 is CASSQDRNRRLYGYTF. The CDR3 bases are TGCGCCAGCAGCCAAGATCGCAACAGAAGACTATATGGCTACACCTTC.